What follows describes a single TCR beta chain. Its antigen is unknown. This sample is part of a study of post-analysis software for immune sequencing data. General study findings and limits: The five TRBV segments detected at higher frequency in patients than in controls included TRBV5-6, TRBV5-1 and TRBV20-1.

Built from TCR beta cDNA, the libraries had unique molecular identifiers in them. One entry per CDR3 protein, called by TCRdb with MiXCR from the PCR reads. The data show about 760,000 distinct CDR3 sequences, 30% seen once. Unmatched junction bases numbered 5, after V lost 6 bases and J lost 3 bases. This CDR3 contains 14 residues. Per the germline V gene, CDR1 is LGHDT and CDR2 is YNNKEL (reference sequence). This clonotype was obtained from a girl aged 10-17 years with multiple sclerosis. This rearrangement joins TRBV3-1 to TRBJ1-5; 7 bases align to TRBD1. Sequencing was done on a sample of blood. CDR3 nucleotides: TGTGCCAGCAGGCAAACAGGGGACAATCAGCCCCAGCATTTT. Amino acid sequence: CASRQTGDNQPQHF.